Listed below are T cell receptor beta chains from one sample, sequenced in a study of OX40 agonist ivuxolimab in advanced cancers. Profiling relied on immunoSEQ multiplex PCR, and the TCRdb table lists in-frame clones only, not all of them. The table has about 100,000 clones, 91% seen once. The sequencing used CD4+ or CD8+ T cells sorted from blood, collected in a trial of the OX40 agonist ivuxolimab. Receptors originate from an adult with an advanced solid tumor such as melanoma, head and neck, liver or kidney cancer. The CDR3 runs from the conserved cysteine through the conserved F or W. A D gene is named only where the DNA matches it firmly. Clone size is stated in some rows and not others, as once, few, many or a class when expanded.

clone_size d_call cdr3_length j_call v_call cdr3_nt cdr3_aa
. . 13 TRBJ2-4 TRBV27 TGTGCCAGCAGTCTGGGACCGATAAACATTCAGTACTTC CASSLGPINIQYF
. . 13 TRBJ1-1 TRBV9 TGTGCCAGCAGCGTTGCGTCGAACACTGAAGCTTTCTTT CASSVASNTEAFF
once . 15 TRBJ2-1 TRBV5-1 TGCGCCAGCAGCTTGCAAGACGGGAGCTACAATGAGCAGTTCTTC CASSLQDGSYNEQFF
. . 11 TRBJ2-3 TRBV7-2 TGTGCCAGCAGCCCAGCGGATACGCAGTATTTT CASSPADTQYF
. . 17 TRBJ2-1 TRBV27 TGTGCCAGCAGTTTTACCCCTGTTCGGGTCTCCTACAATGAGCAGTTCTTC CASSFTPVRVSYNEQFF
. TRBD2 15 TRBJ2-1 TRBV28 TGTGCCAGCAGACGGGGACTAGCGGTAAACAATGAGCAGTTCTTC CASRRGLAVNNEQFF
. . 15 TRBJ1-1 TRBV19 TGTGCCAGTACCCCTGGACAGTTAGGTGTCACTGAAGCTTTCTTT CASTPGQLGVTEAFF
. TRBD2 14 TRBJ2-7 TRBV9 TGTGCCAGCAGCGAGACTAGCGGGAGAGGCGAGCAGTACTTC CASSETSGRGEQYF
. TRBD1 19 TRBJ2-6 TRBV27 TGTGCCAGCAGTTTTGGAGGGGACAGGGGCCGCTCTGGGGCCAACGTCCTGACTTTC CASSFGGDRGRSGANVLTF
. . 16 TRBJ1-1 TRBV18 TGTGCCAGCTCACAACATTCGGGCAGCATGAACACTGAAGCTTTCTTT CASSQHSGSMNTEAFF
. TRBD1 16 TRBJ2-1 TRBV19 TGTGCCAGTAGTACCCCCCGGGACAGCCCTGGGGATGAGCAGTTCTTC CASSTPRDSPGDEQFF
. TRBD1 13 TRBJ2-7 TRBV6-1 TGTGCCAGCAGCCCCCCGGACAGGGGCGAGCAGTACTTC CASSPPDRGEQYF
. TRBD1 15 TRBJ1-2 TRBV19 TGTGCCAGTAGTCCATCCGGACAGGGAGGGTATGGCTACACCTTC CASSPSGQGGYGYTF
. . 18 TRBJ2-1 TRBV27 TGTGCCAGCCCCTCTCCTCCTGGGAAGGGGAGAGAGGGCAATGAGCAGTTCTTC CASPSPPGKGREGNEQFF
. TRBD1 20 TRBJ1-4 TRBV23-1 TGCGCCAGCAGTCAATGGACCCCGGGACAGGGGGCGCGAACTAATGAAAAACTGTTTTTT CASSQWTPGQGARTNEKLFF
. . 14 TRBJ2-3 TRBV15 TGTGCCACCAGCCCCAGTCCTAGCACAGATACGCAGTATTTT CATSPSPSTDTQYF
. TRBD2 18 TRBJ2-1 TRBV27 TGTGCCAGCAGTTTCGGTAGGACTAGCGGGAGCTCCTACAATGAGCAGTTCTTC CASSFGRTSGSSYNEQFF
. . 13 TRBJ2-1 TRBV7-2 TGTGCCAGCAGCTTAGTAGAGACAGATGAGCAGTTCTTC CASSLVETDEQFF
. . 12 TRBJ2-7 TRBV6-1 TGTGCCAGCACCCCGAATAGCGACGAGCAGTACTTC CASTPNSDEQYF
. . 16 TRBJ1-1 TRBV5-8 TGTGCCAGCAGCCCGGAGGGAGGGACACTTAACACTGAAGCTTTCTTT CASSPEGGTLNTEAFF
. . 12 TRBJ1-2 TRBV6-5 TGTGCCAGCAGTTACGGCAGGGAAGGCTACACCTTC CASSYGREGYTF
. . 13 TRBJ1-1 TRBV6-5 TGTGCCAGCAGTTACTCCGCCGGGCGAGTAGCTTTCTTT CASSYSAGRVAFF
once . 15 TRBJ2-7 TRBV6-1 TGTGCCAGCAGTGAAACCGGGCTCAGCTCCTACGAGCAGTACTTC CASSETGLSSYEQYF
. . 16 TRBJ2-7 TRBV27 TGTGCCAGCAGCCTAGGAGGAGCGGTCCTCCCCTACGAGCAGTACTTC CASSLGGAVLPYEQYF
. . 14 TRBJ2-1 TRBV11-3 TGTGCCAGCAGCTCGAGCACTAGATCCAATGAGCAGTTCTTC CASSSSTRSNEQFF
. . 15 TRBJ1-1 TRBV2 TGTGCCAGCAGTCCGTTTAGGGGGGCTCTCACTGAAGCTTTCTTT CASSPFRGALTEAFF